This T cell receptor (beta chain) was sequenced for a study of blood T cell repertoires in COVID-19. Study-wide context: The samples span acute and convalescent COVID-19 from the United States, Italy and Spain. T cells, B-cell-depleted T cells, or PBMCs supplied cDNA or gDNA.

This CDR3 comprises 13 residues. V lost 3 bases, J lost 4 bases, and 7 bases lay in between. A note on this clone: Other nucleotide sequences from this sample produce the same CDR3.

Authors' analysis steps: Cell counts per sample came from amplifying reference gene primers. TCRdb's table, derived via immunoSEQ multiplex PCR, lists solely in-frame clones and lacks some. The V and J calls and the clone size are those of that table, but D and trimming were determined from the DNA. The sample holds approximately 210,000 clones, 83% seen once. V and J are TRBV12-3 or TRBV12-4 and TRBJ1-5; the D is unclear. The sample comprised peripheral blood. The clonotype was recovered from a woman in her forties or fifties with acute or convalescent COVID-19. The CDR3, as DNA: TGTGCCAGCAGTTTTGCGGGGAATCAGCCCCAGCATTTT. Translated, it gives CASSFAGNQPQHF.